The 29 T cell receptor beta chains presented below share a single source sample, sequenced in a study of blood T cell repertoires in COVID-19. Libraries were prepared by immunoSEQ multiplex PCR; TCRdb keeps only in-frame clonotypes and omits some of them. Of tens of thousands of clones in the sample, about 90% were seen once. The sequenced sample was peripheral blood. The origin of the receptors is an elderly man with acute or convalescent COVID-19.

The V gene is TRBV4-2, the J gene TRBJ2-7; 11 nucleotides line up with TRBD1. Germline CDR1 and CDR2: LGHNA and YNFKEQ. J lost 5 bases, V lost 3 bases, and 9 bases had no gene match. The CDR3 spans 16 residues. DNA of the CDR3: TGTGCCAGCAGCCAGGCCGGACAGGGGGCGTTCAACGAGCAGTACTTC. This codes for CASSQAGQGAFNEQYF.

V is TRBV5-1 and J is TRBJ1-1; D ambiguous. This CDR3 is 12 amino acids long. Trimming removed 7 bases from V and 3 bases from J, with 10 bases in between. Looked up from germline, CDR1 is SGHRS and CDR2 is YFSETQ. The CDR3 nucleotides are TGCGCCAGCGCAAACTTCCACACTGAAGCTTTCTTT. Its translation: CASANFHTEAFF.

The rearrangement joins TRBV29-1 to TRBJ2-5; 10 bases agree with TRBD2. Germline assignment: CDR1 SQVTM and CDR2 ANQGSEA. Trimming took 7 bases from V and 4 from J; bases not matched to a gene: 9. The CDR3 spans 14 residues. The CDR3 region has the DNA TGCAGCGCCCTCGGCCTAGCGGGAGCAGAGACCCAGTACTTC. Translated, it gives CSALGLAGAETQYF.

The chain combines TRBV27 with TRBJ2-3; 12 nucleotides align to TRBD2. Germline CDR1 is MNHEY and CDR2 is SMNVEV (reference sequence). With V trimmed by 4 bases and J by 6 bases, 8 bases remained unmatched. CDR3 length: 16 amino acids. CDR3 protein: CASSSQLAGGHDTQYF. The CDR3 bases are TGTGCCAGCAGTTCCCAGCTAGCGGGGGGGCACGATACGCAGTATTTT.

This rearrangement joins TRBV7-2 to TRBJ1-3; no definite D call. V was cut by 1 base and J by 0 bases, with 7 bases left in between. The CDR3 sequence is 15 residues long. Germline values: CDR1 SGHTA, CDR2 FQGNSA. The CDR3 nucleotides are TGTGCCAGCAGCTTAGACCCGGGCTCTGGAAACACCATATATTTT. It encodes CASSLDPGSGNTIYF.

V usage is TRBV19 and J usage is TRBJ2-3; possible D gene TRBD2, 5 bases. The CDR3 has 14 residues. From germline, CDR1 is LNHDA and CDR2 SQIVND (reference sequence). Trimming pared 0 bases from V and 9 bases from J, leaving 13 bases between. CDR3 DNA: TGTGCCAGTAGTATAGATGGGTTTCGCGGGACGCAGTATTTT. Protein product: CASSIDGFRGTQYF.

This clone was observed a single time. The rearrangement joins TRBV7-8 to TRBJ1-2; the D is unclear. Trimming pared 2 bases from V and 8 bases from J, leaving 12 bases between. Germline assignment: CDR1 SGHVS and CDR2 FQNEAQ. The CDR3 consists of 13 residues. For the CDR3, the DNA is TGTGCCAGCAGCTTAAATAAAGAAAGCGGCTACACCTTC. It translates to CASSLNKESGYTF.

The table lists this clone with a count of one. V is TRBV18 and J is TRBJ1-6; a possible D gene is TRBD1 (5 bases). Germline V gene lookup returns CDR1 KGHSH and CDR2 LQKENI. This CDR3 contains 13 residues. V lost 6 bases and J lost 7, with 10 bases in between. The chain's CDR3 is CASSAQENSPLHF. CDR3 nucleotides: TGTGCCAGCTCGGCACAGGAGAATTCACCCCTCCACTTT. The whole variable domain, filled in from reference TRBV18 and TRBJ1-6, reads NAGVMQNPRHLVRRRGQEARLRCSPMKGHSHVYWYRQLPEEGLKFMVYLQKENIIDESGMPKERFSAEFPKEGPSILRIQQVVRGDSAAYFCASSAQENSPLHFGNGTRLTVT.

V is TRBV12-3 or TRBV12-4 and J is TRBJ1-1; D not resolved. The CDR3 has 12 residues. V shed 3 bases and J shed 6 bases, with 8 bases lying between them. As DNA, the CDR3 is TGTGCCAGCAGTTTGTCTCCAGCTGAAGCTTTCTTT. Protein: CASSLSPAEAFF.

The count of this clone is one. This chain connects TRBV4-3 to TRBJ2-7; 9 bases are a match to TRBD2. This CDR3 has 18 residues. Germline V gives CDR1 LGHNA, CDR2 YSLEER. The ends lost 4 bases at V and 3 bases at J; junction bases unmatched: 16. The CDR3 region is CASSLLGASGKGGYEQYF. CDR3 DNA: TGCGCCAGCAGCCTCCTTGGGGCTAGCGGGAAAGGGGGCTACGAGCAGTACTTC.

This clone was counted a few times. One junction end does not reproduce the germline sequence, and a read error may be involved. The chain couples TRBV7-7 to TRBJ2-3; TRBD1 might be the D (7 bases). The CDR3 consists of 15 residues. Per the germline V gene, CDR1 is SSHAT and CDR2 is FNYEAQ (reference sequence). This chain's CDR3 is CASSLEGGTEDTQYF. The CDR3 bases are TGTGCTAGCAGCCTCGAAGGGGGGACAGAAGATACGCAGTATTTT.

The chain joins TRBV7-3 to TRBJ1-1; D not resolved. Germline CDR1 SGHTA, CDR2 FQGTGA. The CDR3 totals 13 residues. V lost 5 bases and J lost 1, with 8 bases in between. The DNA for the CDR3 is TGTGCCAGCAGCCTAAGACAGAACACTGAAGCTTTCTTT. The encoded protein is CASSLRQNTEAFF. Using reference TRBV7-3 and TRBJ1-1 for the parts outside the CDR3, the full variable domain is GAGVSQTPSNKVTEKGKYVELRCDPISGHTALYWYRQSLGQGPEFLIYFQGTGAADDSGLPNDRFFAVRPEGSVSTLKIQRTERGDSAVYLCASSLRQNTEAFFGQGTRLTVV.

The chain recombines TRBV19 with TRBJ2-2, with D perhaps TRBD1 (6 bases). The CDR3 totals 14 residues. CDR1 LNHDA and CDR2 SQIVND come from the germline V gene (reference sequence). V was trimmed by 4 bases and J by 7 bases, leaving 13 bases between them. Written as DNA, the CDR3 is TGTGCCAGTAGTAGGGGCAGGGGTCACGGGGAGCTGTTTTTT. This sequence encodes CASSRGRGHGELFF.

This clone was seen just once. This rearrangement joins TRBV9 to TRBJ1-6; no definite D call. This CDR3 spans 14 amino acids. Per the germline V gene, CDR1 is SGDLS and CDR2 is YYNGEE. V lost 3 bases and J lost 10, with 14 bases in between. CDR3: CASSEGGGSSPLHF. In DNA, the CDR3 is TGTGCCAGCAGCGAGGGAGGCGGGTCCTCACCCCTCCACTTT.

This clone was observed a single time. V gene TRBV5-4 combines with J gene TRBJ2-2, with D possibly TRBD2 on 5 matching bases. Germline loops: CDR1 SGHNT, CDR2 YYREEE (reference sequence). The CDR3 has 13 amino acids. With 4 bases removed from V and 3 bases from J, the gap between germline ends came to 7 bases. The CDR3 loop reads CASSPDYTGELFF. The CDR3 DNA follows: TGTGCCAGCAGCCCGGACTACACCGGGGAGCTGTTTTTT.

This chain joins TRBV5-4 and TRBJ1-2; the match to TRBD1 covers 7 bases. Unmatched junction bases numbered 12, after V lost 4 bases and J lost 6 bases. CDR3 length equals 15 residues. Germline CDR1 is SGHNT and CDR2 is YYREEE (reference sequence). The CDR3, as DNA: TGTGCCAGCAGCCCTCCTAGACAGGGTGCGGATGGCTACACCTTC. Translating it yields CASSPPRQGADGYTF.

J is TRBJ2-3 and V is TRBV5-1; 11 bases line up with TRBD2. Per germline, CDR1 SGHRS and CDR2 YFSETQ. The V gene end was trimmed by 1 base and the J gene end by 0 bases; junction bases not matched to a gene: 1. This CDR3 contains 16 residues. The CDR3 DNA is TGCGCCAGCAGCTTGAGACTAGCGGGGAGCACAGATACGCAGTATTTT. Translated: CASSLRLAGSTDTQYF.

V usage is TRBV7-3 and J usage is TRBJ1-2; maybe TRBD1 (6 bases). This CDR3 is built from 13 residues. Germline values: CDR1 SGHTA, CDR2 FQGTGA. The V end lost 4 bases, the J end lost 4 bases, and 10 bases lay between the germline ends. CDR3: CASSSGVGYGYTF. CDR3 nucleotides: TGTGCCAGCAGCTCAGGGGTCGGCTATGGCTACACCTTC.

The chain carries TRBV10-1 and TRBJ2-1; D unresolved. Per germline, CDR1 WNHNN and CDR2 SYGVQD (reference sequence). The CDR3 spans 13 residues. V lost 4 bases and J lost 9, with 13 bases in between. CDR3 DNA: TGCGCCAGCAGTGGAGTAGCTACCGGTGAGCAGTTCTTC. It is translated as CASSGVATGEQFF.

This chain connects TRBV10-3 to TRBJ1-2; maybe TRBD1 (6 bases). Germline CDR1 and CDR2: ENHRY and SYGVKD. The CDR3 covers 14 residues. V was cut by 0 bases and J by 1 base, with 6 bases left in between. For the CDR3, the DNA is TGTGCCATCAGTGAGTCACAGGGTAACTATGGCTACACCTTC. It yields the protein CAISESQGNYGYTF.

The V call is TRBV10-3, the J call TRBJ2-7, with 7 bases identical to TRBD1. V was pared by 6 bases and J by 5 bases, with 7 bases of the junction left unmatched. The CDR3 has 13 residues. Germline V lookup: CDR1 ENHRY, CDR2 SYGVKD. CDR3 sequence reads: CAISPDRVNEQYF. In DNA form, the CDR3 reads TGTGCCATCAGCCCAGACAGGGTTAACGAGCAGTACTTC.

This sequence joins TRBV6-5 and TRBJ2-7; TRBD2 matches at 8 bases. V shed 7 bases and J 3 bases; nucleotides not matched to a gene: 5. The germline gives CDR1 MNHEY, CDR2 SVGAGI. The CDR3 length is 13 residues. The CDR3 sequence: CASTPSGSYEQYF. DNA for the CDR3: TGTGCCAGCACTCCCAGCGGGAGCTACGAGCAGTACTTC.

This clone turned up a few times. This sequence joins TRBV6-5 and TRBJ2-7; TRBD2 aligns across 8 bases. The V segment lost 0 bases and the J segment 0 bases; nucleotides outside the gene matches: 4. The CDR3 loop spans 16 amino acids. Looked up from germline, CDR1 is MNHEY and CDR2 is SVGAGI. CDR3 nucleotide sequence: TGTGCCAGCAGTTACTCCAGCGGGGGATTCTCCTACGAGCAGTACTTC. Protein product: CASSYSSGGFSYEQYF.

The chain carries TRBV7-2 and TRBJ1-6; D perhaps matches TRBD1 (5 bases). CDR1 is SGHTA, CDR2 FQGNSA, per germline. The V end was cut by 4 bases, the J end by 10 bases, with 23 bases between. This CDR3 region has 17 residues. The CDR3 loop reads CASSSPEGLRRGSPLHF. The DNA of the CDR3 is TGTGCCAGCAGCTCGCCGGAAGGGTTAAGGCGGGGGTCACCCCTCCACTTT.

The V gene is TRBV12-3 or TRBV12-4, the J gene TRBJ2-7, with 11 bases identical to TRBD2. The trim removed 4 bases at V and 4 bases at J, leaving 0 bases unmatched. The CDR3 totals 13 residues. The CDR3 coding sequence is TGTGCCAGCAGTTCTAGCGGGGGGTACGAGCAGTACTTC. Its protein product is CASSSSGGYEQYF.

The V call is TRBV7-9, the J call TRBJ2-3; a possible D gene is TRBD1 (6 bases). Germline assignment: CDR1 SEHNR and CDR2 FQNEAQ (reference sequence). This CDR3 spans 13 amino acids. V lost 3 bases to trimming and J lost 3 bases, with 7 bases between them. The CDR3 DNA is TGTGCCAGCAGCTTTGGACAGACAGATACGCAGTATTTT. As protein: CASSFGQTDTQYF.

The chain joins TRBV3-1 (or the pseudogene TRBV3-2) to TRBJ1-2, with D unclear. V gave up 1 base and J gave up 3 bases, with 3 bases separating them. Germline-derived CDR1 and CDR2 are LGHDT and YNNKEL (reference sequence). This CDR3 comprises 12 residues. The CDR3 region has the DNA TGTGCCAGCAGCCAAGTCGACTATGGCTACACCTTC. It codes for CASSQVDYGYTF.

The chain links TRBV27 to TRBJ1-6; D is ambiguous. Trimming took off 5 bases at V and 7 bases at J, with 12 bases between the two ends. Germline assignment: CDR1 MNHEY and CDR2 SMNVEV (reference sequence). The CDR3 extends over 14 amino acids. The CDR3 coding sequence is TGTGCCAGCAGTGCAAACTCGAGGAATTCACCCCTCCACTTT. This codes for CASSANSRNSPLHF.

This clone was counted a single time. CDR3 bases: TGTGCCAGCAGCCATGGACTAGCGGGGGGCTGGGTACAAGAGACCCAGTACTTC. Amino acid sequence: CASSHGLAGGWVQETQYF. The genes are TRBV4-2 and TRBJ2-5; 14 positions match TRBD2. Unmatched junction bases numbered 8, after V lost 3 bases and J lost 2 bases. Looked up from germline, CDR1 is LGHNA and CDR2 is YNFKEQ. The CDR3 totals 18 residues.